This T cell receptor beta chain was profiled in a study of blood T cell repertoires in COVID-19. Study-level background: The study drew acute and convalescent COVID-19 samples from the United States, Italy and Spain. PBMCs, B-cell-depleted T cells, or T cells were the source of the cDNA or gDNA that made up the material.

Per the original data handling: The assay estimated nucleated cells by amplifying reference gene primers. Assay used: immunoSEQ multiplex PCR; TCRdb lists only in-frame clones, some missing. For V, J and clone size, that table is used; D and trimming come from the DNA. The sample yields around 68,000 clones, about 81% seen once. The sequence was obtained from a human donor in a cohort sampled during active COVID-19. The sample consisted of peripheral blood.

The chain's CDR3 is CASSQEELAGAYEQYF. The DNA for the CDR3 is TGCGCCAGCAGCCAAGAGGAACTAGCGGGGGCCTACGAGCAGTACTTC. V is TRBV4-1 and J is TRBJ2-7; 11 bases are shared with TRBD2. V shed 0 bases, J shed 2 bases, and the junction held 3 bases outside the gene matches. CDR3 length: 16 amino acids. Germline V lookup: CDR1 MGHRA, CDR2 YSYEKL.